The rows below give T cell receptor beta chains drawn from one sample of a study of glioma-infiltrating T cells after dendritic cell vaccination. Clones were read by immunoSEQ multiplex PCR, and TCRdb kept only the in-frame ones, dropping some. The table shows some 91,000 clones, with over 75% occurring only once. Sequencing used blood, obtained after dendritic cell vaccination. The receptor set was obtained from a human donor with glioblastoma. Each CDR3 is given with its conserved first and last residue. The D gene is left open where the match is weak. Only part of the rows carry a size: once, few, many, or a class if the clone is expanded.

V gene	D gene	J gene	clone size	CDR3 DNA	CDR3 protein
TRBV5-1	TRBD1	TRBJ1-5	once	TGCGCCAGCAGCCTAACAGGGGATCAGCCCCAGCATTTT	CASSLTGDQPQHF
TRBV28	NA	TRBJ1-5	NA	TGTGCCAGCAGTTTGCTACCTACAGGGTCAGATCAGCCCCAGCATTTT	CASSLLPTGSDQPQHF
TRBV6-5	NA	TRBJ1-1	NA	TGTGCCAGCACCCAAGGGACAACGAACACTGAAGCTTTCTTT	CASTQGTTNTEAFF
TRBV6-1	TRBD2	TRBJ2-7	NA	TGTGCCAGCAGCGAAGGGCAGTCGGGACTAGTTTCCTACGAGCAGTACTTC	CASSEGQSGLVSYEQYF
TRBV15	NA	TRBJ2-7	NA	TGTGCCACCAGCAGGGAGAGCGGACGGCTCTACGAGCAGTACTTC	CATSRESGRLYEQYF
TRBV2	NA	TRBJ1-5	NA	TGTGCCAGCAGTTGGGGGCGGTCCTCCAATCAGCCCCAGCATTTT	CASSWGRSSNQPQHF
TRBV19	NA	TRBJ2-2	NA	TGTGCCAGTAGTCGGGTCGAACCGGACGGGGAGCTGTTTTTT	CASSRVEPDGELFF
TRBV28	NA	TRBJ1-2	NA	TGTGCCAGCAGTTCCACAGGTCCCCTTAAGGGTGGCTACACCTTC	CASSSTGPLKGGYTF
TRBV30	TRBD2	TRBJ2-5	NA	TGTGCCTGGAGTCCGGGACTAGCGTCAGAAGAGACCCAGTACTTC	CAWSPGLASEETQYF
TRBV2	TRBD1	TRBJ2-5	NA	TGTGCCAGCAGTTTTAACAGGGGGCGAGAGACCCAGTACTTC	CASSFNRGRETQYF
TRBV4-2	TRBD2	TRBJ2-5	few	TGTGCCAGCAGCCAAGATTGGACTAGCGGGGGCCCAGAGACCCAGTACTTC	CASSQDWTSGGPETQYF
TRBV14	NA	TRBJ1-2	few	TGTGCCAGCAGCCAAGGGGGAAATCGACTAACTTCCTTC	CASSQGGNRLTSF
TRBV19	TRBD2	TRBJ2-2	NA	TGTGCCAGTAGTGGACTAGCGGGAGAAGAGACCGGGGAGCTGTTTTTT	CASSGLAGEETGELFF
TRBV7-9	TRBD1	TRBJ1-1	NA	TGTGCCAGCAGCTCGCGCAAACAGGGGGCGGGCACTGAAGCTTTCTTT	CASSSRKQGAGTEAFF
TRBV7-3	NA	TRBJ2-3	NA	TGTGCCCGGAGACCCTGGGGGCGAGGCACAGATACGCAGTATTTT	CARRPWGRGTDTQYF
TRBV7-9	NA	TRBJ2-3	NA	TGTGCCAGCAGCTCCCAGCGGGCGGAATTTACGCAGTATTTT	CASSSQRAEFTQYF
TRBV19	NA	TRBJ2-1	NA	TGTGCCAGCCGCCGGGAGAGTGAGCAGTTCTTC	CASRRESEQFF
TRBV29-1	TRBD1	TRBJ2-1	NA	TGCAGCGCCGACACCCAAGGGGGCAGATCCTACAATGAGCAGTTCTTC	CSADTQGGRSYNEQFF